This is a list of T cell receptor beta chains from one sample in a study of control samples from healthy donors and cancer patients. TCRdb's table, derived via immunoSEQ multiplex PCR, lists solely in-frame clones and lacks some. The sample carries 110,000 to 150,000 clones, roughly 89% recorded once. The sequencing sample was made of blood. These receptors all stem from a man aged 25-45 years in good health. CDR3s include the opening cysteine and the closing phenylalanine or tryptophan.

V gene	CDR3 length	J gene	CDR3 protein
TRBV3-1/TRBV3-2	14	TRBJ2-7	CASSQGGRGGEQYF
TRBV6-2/TRBV6-3	12	TRBJ2-5	CASSDREETQYF
TRBV19	15	TRBJ2-5	CASSSAGVRQETQYF
TRBV3-1/TRBV3-2	16	TRBJ2-1	CASSYGPTGRGDEQFF
TRBV6-5	12	TRBJ2-5	CASTRAQETQYF
TRBV7-8	14	TRBJ2-3	CASSDGTSPDTQYF
TRBV7-3	14	TRBJ2-3	CASSSTSGSDTQYF
TRBV27	14	TRBJ1-2	CASSLSGQVYGYTF
TRBV6-5	13	TRBJ2-3	CASSYSGAGAQYF
TRBV9	18	TRBJ2-3	CASSVGGRGGGSPDTQYF
TRBV6-1	14	TRBJ1-1	CASSEIQGNTEAFF
TRBV19	12	TRBJ1-1	CASSMIGTEAFF
TRBV11-2	12	TRBJ2-7	CASLSQGYEQYF
TRBV4-3	13	TRBJ1-1	CASSQRRGTEAFF
TRBV18	11	TRBJ2-7	CASSPDHEQYF
TRBV5-4	15	TRBJ2-2	CASSFAGLNTGELFF
TRBV28	15	TRBJ1-2	CASSLDRGHGYGYTF
TRBV4-3	16	TRBJ2-1	CASSPRTSGGAGEQFF
TRBV6-5	13	TRBJ1-5	CASQGSGNQPQHF
TRBV29-1	15	TRBJ1-1	CSVASRQGANTEAFF
TRBV27	15	TRBJ2-7	CASSLGASGPYEQYF
TRBV27	15	TRBJ1-1	CASRPKQGLNTEAFF
TRBV18	17	TRBJ2-7	CASSPRWTNPQGYEQYF
TRBV5-1	15	TRBJ2-4	CASRPQPIAKNIQYF
TRBV7-8	15	TRBJ1-6	CASSSGQGAVSPLHF
TRBV4-3	15	TRBJ2-1	CASSQAGGSYNEQFF
TRBV7-2	15	TRBJ1-3	CASSLSRGSGNTIYF
TRBV6-5	13	TRBJ1-5	CASSWGFGQPQHF
TRBV6-2/TRBV6-3	14	TRBJ2-5	CASSPVRTSGSQDF
TRBV2	15	TRBJ1-3	CASSAGDYSGNTIYF
TRBV19	15	TRBJ2-7	CASRPGTGPLYEQYF
TRBV24-1	14	TRBJ1-2	CATSDSRRGFGYTF
TRBV19	13	TRBJ2-7	CASSRGDSYEQYF
TRBV4-2	12	TRBJ2-7	CASSQDSYEQYF
TRBV7-2	13	TRBJ1-6	CASSSPRGGPLHF
TRBV7-9	15	TRBJ2-4	CASSSSGLAKNIQYF